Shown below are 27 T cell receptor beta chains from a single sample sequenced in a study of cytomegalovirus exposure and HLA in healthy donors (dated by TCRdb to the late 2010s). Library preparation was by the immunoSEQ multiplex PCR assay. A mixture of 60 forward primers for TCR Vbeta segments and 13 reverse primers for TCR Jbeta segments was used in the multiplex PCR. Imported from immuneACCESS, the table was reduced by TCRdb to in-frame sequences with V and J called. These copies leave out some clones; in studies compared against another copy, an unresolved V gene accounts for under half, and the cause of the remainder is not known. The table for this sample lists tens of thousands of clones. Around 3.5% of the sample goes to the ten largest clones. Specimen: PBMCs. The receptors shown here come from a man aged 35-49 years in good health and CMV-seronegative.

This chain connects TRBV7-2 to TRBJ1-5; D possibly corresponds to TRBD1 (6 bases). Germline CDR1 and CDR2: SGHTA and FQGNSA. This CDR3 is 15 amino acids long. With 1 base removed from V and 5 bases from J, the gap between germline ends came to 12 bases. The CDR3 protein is CASSLVWGGHQPQHF. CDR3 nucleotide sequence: TGTGCCAGCAGCTTAGTTTGGGGGGGCCATCAGCCCCAGCATTTT.

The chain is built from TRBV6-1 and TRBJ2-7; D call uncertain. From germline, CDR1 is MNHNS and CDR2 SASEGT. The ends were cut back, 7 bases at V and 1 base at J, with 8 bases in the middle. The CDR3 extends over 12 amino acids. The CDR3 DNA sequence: TGTGCCAGCATCAGTTTTTCCTACGAGCAGTACTTC. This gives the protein CASISFSYEQYF.

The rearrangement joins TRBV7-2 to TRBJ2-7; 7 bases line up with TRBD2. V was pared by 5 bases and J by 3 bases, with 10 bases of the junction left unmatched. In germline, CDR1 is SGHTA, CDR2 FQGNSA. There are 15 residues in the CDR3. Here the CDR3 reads CASSQRGGIGYEQYF. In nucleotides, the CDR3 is TGTGCCAGCAGCCAACGCGGGGGAATTGGCTACGAGCAGTACTTC.

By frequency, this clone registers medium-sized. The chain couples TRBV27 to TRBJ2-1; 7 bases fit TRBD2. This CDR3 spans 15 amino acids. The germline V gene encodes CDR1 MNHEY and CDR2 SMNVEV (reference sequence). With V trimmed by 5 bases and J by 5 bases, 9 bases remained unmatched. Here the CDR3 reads CASSRSGTTNNEQFF. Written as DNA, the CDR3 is TGTGCCAGCAGTCGATCCGGGACTACTAACAATGAGCAGTTCTTC.

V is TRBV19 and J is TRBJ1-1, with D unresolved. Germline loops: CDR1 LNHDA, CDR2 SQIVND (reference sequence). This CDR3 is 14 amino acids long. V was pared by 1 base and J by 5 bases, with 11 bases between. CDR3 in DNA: TGTGCCAGTAGTATAGTCTCGATTCGGACTGAAGCTTTCTTT. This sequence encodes CASSIVSIRTEAFF.

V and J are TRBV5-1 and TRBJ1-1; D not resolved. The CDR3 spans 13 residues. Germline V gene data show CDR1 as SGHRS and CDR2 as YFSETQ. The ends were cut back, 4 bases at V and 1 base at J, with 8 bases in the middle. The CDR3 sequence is CASSPYRNTEAFF. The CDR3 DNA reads TGCGCCAGCAGCCCGTACAGGAACACTGAAGCTTTCTTT.

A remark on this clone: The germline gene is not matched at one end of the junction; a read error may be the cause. The CDR3 reads CAGSSAGVTSGEQYF. The CDR3 DNA reads TGTGCCGGGAGTTCCGCGGGGGTGACGTCTGGCGAGCAGTACTTC. The gene calls are TRBV30 and TRBJ2-7; 7 positions agree with TRBD2. CDR3 size: 15 residues. CDR1 and CDR2 (germline): GTSNPN, SVGIG (reference sequence).

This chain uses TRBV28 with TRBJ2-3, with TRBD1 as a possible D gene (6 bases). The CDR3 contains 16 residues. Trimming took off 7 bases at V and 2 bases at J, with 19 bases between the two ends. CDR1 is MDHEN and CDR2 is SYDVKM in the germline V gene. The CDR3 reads CASTIRGWGPTDTQYF. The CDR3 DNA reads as TGTGCCAGCACTATTCGCGGGTGGGGGCCCACAGATACGCAGTATTTT. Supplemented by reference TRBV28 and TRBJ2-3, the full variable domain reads DVKVTQSSRYLVKRTGEKVFLECVQDMDHENMFWYRQDPGLGLRLIYFSYDVKMKEKGDIPEGYSVSREKKERFSLILESASTNQTSMYLCASTIRGWGPTDTQYFGPGTRLTVL.

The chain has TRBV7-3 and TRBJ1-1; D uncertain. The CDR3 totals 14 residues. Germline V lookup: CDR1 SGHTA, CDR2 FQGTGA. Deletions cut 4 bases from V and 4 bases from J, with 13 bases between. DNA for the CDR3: TGTGCCAGCAGCTCGACCGGGTCTGTCACTGAAGCTTTCTTT. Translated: CASSSTGSVTEAFF.

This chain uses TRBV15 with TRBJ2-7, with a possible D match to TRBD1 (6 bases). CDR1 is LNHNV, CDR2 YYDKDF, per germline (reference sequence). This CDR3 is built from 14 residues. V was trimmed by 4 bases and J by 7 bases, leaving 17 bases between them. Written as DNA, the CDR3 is TGTGCCACCAGCACCCGGGACACTGGTAGGGAGCAGTACTTC. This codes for CATSTRDTGREQYF.

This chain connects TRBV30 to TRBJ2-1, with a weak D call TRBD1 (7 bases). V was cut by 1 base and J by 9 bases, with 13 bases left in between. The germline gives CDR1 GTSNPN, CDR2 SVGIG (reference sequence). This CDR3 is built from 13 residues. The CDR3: CAWSGQGGSEQFF. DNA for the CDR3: TGTGCCTGGAGTGGGCAGGGGGGCAGTGAGCAGTTCTTC.

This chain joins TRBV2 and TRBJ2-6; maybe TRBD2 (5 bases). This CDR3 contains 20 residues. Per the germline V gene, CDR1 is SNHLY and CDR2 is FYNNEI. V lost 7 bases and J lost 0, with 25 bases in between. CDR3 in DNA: TGTGCCAGCACCCTCCACGGCCTCGCGGGCTCGGTCTCTGGGGCCAACGTCCTGACTTTC. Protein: CASTLHGLAGSVSGANVLTF.

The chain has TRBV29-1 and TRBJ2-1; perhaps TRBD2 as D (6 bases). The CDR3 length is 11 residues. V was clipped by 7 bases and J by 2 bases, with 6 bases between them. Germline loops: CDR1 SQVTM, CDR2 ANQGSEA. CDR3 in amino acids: CSGGTYNEQFF. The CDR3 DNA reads TGCAGCGGCGGGACCTACAATGAGCAGTTCTTC.

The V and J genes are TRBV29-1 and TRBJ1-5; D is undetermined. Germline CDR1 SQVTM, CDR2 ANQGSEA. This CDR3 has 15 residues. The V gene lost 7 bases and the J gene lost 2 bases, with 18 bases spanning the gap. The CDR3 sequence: CSASLGGSGNQPQHF. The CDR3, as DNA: TGCAGCGCCTCGTTGGGTGGGAGCGGCAATCAGCCCCAGCATTTT.

The DNA for the CDR3 is TGTGCCAGCAGTGAAGCCGCGGGGGCGTCCTACAATGAGCAGTTCTTC. Translated, it gives CASSEAAGASYNEQFF. The chain has TRBV6-1 and TRBJ2-1, with D perhaps matching TRBD2 (7 bases). Per the germline V gene, CDR1 is MNHNS and CDR2 is SASEGT. V lost 0 bases and J 1 base, leaving 10 bases between the germline ends. The CDR3 loop spans 16 amino acids.

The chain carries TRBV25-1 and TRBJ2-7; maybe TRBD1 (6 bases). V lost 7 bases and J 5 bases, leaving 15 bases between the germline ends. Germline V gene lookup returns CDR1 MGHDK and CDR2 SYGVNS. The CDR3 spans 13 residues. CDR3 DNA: TGTGCCAGCAATTCTCCCACAGGGAACGAGCAGTACTTC. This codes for CASNSPTGNEQYF.

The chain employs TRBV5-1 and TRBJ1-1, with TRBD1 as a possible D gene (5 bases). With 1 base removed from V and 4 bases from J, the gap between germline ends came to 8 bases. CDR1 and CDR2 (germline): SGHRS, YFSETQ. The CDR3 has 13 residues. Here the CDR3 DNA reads TGCGCCAGCAGCTTGTGGGGCGGCACTGAAGCTTTCTTT. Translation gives CASSLWGGTEAFF.

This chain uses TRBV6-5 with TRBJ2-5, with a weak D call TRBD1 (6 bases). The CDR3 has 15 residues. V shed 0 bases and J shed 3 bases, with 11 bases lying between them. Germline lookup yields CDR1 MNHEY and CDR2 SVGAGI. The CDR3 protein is CASSYSWTAKETQYF. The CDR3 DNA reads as TGTGCCAGCAGTTACTCCTGGACAGCCAAAGAGACCCAGTACTTC.

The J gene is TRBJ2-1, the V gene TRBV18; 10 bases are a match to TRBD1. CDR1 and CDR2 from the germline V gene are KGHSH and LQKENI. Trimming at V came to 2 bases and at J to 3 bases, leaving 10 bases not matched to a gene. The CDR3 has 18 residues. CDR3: CASSPTPAGQGGYNEQFF. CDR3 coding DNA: TGTGCCAGCTCACCAACCCCGGCCGGACAGGGGGGCTACAATGAGCAGTTCTTC.

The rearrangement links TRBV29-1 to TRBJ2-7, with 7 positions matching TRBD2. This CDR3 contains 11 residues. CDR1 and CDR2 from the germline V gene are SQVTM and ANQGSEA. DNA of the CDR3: TGCAGTGGGACTACGACCTACGAGCAGTACTTC. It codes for CSGTTTYEQYF.

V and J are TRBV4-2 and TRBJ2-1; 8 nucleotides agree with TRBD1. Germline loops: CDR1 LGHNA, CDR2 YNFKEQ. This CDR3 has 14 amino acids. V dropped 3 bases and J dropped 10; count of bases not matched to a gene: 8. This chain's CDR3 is CASSQGGQGGEQFF. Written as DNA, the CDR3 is TGTGCCAGCAGCCAGGGAGGACAGGGCGGAGAGCAGTTCTTC.

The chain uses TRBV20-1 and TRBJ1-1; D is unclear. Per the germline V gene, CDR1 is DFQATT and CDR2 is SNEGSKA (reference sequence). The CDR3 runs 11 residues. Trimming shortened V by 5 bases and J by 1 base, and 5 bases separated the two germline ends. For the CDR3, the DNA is TGCAGTGCTCGCGGGAACACTGAAGCTTTCTTT. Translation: CSARGNTEAFF.

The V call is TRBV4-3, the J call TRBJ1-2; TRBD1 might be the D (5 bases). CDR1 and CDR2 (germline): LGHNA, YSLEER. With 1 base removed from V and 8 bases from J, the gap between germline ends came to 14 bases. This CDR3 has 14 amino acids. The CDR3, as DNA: TGCGCCAGCAGCCAAGTAAATTCGGGGGGAGGCTACACCTTC. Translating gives CASSQVNSGGGYTF.

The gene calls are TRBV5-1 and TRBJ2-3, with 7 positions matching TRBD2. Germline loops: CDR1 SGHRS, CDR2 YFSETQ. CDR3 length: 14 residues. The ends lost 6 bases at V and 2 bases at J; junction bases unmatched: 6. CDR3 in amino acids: CASTRDYPTDTQYF. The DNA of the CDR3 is TGCGCCAGCACGCGGGACTATCCCACAGATACGCAGTATTTT.

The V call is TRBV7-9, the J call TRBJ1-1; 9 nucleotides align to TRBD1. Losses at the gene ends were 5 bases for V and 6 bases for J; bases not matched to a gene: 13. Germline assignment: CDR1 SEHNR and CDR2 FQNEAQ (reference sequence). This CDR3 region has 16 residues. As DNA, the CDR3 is TGTGCCAGCAGCCCGACAGGGGGTCTATTTGGGGCTGAAGCTTTCTTT. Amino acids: CASSPTGGLFGAEAFF.

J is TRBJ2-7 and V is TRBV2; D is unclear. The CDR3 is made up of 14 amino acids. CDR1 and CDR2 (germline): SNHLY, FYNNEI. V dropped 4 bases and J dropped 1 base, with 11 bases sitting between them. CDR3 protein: CASSGEYSSYEQYF. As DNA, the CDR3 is TGTGCCAGCAGTGGTGAGTACAGTTCCTACGAGCAGTACTTC.

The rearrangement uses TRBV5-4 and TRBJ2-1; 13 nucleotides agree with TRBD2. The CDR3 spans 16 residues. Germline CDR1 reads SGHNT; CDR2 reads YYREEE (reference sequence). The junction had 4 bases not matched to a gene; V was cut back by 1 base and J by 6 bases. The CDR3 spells CASSLITSGRGNEQFF. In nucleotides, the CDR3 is TGTGCCAGCAGCTTGATAACTAGCGGGAGGGGCAATGAGCAGTTCTTC.